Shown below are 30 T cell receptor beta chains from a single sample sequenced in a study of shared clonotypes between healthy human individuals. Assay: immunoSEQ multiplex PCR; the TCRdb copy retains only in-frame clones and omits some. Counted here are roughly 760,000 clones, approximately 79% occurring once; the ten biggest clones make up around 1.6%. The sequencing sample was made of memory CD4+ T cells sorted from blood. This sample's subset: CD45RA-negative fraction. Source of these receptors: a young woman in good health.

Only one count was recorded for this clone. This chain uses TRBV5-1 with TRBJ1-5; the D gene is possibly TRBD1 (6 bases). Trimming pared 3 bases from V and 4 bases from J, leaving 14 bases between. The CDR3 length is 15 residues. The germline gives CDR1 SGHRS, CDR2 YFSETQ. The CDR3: CASSYSGGDNQPQHF. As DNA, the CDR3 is TGCGCCAGCAGCTATAGCGGGGGCGATAATCAGCCCCAGCATTTT.

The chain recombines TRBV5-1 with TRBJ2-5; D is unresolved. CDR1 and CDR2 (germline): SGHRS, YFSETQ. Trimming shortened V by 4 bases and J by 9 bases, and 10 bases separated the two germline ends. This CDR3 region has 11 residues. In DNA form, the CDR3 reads TGCGCCAGCAGCCCCGACAAGGCCCAGTACTTC. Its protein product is CASSPDKAQYF.

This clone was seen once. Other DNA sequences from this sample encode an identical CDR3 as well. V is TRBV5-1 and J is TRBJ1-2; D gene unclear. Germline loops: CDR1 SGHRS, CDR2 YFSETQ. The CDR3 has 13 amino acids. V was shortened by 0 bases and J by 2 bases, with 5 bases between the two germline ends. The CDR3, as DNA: TGCGCCAGCAGCTTGGCACCGAACTATGGCTACACCTTC. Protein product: CASSLAPNYGYTF. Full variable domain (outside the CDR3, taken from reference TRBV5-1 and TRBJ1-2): KAGVTQTPRYLIKTRGQQVTLSCSPISGHRSVSWYQQTPGQGLQFLFEYFSETQRNKGNFPGRFSGRQFSNSRSEMNVSTLELGDSALYLCASSLAPNYGYTFGSGTRLTVV.

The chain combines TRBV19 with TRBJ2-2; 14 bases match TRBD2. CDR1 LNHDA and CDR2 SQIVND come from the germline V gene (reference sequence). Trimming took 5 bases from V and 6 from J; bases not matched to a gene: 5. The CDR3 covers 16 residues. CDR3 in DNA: TGTGCCAGTAGTTTGGGACTAGCGGGAGTATCCGGGGAGCTGTTTTTT. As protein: CASSLGLAGVSGELFF.

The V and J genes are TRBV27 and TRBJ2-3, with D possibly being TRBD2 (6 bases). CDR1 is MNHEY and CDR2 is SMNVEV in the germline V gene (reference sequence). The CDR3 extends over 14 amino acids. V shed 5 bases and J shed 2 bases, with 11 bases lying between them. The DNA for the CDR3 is TGTGCCAGCAGTAGTGGACTACTCACAGATACGCAGTATTTT. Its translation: CASSSGLLTDTQYF.

CDR3 loop: CASSDGTSGFANTGELFF. The CDR3 DNA sequence: TGTGCCAGCAGTGACGGGACTAGCGGGTTCGCGAACACCGGGGAGCTGTTTTTT. V and J are TRBV6-1 and TRBJ2-2; TRBD2 matches at 12 bases. The germline gives CDR1 MNHNS, CDR2 SASEGT. The length of the CDR3 is 18 residues. Losses at the gene ends were 3 bases for V and 0 bases for J; bases not matched to a gene: 5.

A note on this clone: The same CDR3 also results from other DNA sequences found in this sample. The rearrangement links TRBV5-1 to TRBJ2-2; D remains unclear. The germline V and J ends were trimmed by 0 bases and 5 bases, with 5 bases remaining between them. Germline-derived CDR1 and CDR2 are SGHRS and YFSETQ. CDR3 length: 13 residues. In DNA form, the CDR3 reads TGCGCCAGCAGCTTGGACCTGACCGGGGAGCTGTTTTTT. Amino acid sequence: CASSLDLTGELFF.

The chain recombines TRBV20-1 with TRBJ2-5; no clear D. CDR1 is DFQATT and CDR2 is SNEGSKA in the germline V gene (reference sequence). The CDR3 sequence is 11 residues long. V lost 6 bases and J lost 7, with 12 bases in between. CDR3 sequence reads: CSATTRRTQYF. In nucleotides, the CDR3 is TGCAGTGCCACTACCCGGCGGACCCAGTACTTC.

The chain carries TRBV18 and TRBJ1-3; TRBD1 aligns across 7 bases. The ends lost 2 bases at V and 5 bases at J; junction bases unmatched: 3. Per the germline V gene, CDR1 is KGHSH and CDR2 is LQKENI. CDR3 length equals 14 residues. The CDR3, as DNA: TGTGCCAGCTCACCATCGGGACAGCGAAACACCATATATTTT. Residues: CASSPSGQRNTIYF.

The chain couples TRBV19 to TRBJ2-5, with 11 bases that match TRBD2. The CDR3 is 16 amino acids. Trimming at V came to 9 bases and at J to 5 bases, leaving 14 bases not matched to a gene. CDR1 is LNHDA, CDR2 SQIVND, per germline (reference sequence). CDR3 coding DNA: TGTGCCAGCTCCCAGGGGGCTAGCGGGGGGTTGGAGACCCAGTACTTC. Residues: CASSQGASGGLETQYF.

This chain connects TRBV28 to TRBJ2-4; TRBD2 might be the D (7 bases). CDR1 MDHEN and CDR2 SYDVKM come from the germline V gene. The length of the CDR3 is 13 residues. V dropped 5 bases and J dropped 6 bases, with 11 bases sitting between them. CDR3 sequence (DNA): TGTGCCAGCAGTGGGGGGGCGAGAAACATTCAGTACTTC. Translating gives CASSGGARNIQYF.

The CDR3 DNA reads TGTGCCAGCAGCTTATTGTCGTCTGGAAACACCATATATTTT. Translating gives CASSLLSSGNTIYF. This chain connects TRBV7-9 to TRBJ1-3; D gene uncertain. Germline assignment: CDR1 SEHNR and CDR2 FQNEAQ (reference sequence). The CDR3 is made up of 14 amino acids. The ends were cut back, 2 bases at V and 1 base at J, with 6 bases in the middle.

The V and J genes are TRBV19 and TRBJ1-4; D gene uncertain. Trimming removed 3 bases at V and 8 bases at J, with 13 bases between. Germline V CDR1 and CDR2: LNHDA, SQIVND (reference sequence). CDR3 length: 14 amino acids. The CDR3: CASSMRRQIEKLFF. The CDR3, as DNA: TGTGCCAGTAGTATGCGACGGCAGATCGAAAAACTGTTTTTT.

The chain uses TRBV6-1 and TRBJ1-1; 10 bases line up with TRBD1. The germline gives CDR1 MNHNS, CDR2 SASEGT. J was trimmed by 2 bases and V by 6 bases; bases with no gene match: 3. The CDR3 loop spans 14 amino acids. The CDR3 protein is CASSRTGGNTEAFF. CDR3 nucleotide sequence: TGTGCCAGCAGCAGGACAGGGGGTAACACTGAAGCTTTCTTT.

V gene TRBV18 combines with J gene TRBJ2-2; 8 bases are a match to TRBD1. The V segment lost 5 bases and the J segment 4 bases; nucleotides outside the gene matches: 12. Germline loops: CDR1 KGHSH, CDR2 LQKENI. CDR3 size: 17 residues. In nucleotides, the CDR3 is TGTGCCAGCTCATCTACTCGACAGGGGAAAGGCACCGGGGAGCTGTTTTTT. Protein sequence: CASSSTRQGKGTGELFF.

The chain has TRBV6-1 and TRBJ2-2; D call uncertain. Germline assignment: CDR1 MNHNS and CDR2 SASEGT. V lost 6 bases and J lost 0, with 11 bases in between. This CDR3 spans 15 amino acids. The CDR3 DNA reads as TGTGCCAGCAGCAGTTGGACCCCGAACACCGGGGAGCTGTTTTTT. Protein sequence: CASSSWTPNTGELFF.

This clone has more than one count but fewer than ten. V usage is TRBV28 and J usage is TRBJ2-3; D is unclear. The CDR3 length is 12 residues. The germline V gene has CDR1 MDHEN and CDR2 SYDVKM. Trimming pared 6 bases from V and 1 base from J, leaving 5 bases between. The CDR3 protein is CASSLGTDTQYF. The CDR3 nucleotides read TGTGCCAGCAGCCTGGGCACAGATACGCAGTATTTT.

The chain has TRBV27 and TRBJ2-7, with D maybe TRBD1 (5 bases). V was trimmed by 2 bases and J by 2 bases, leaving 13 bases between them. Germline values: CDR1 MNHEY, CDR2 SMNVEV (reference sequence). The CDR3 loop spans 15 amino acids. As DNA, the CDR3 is TGTGCCAGCAGTTTAAGGGGCGCAGGGCCCTACGAGCAGTACTTC. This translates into CASSLRGAGPYEQYF.

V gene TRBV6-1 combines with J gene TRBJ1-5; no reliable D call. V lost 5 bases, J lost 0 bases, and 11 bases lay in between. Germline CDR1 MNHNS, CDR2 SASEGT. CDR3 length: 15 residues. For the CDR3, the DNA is TGTGCCAGCAGTCCTCTGGGATATAGCAATCAGCCCCAGCATTTT. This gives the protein CASSPLGYSNQPQHF.

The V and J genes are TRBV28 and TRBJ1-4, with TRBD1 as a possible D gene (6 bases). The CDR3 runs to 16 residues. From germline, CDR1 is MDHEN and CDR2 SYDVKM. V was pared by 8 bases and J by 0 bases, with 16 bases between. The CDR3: CASLEGDLATNEKLFF. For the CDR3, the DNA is TGTGCCAGCTTAGAGGGGGACCTTGCAACTAATGAAAAACTGTTTTTT.

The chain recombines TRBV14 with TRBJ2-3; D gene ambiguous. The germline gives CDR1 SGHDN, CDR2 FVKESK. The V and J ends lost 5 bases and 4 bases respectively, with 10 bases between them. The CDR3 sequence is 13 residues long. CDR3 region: CASSYRRADTQYF. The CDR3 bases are TGTGCCAGCAGCTATCGCCGGGCAGATACGCAGTATTTT.

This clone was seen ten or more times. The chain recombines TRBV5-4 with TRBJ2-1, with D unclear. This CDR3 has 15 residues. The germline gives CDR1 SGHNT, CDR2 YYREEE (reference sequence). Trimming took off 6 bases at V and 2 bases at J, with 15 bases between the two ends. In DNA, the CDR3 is TGTGCCAGCAACTCGGCAGACGCACCCTACAATGAGCAGTTCTTC. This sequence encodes CASNSADAPYNEQFF.

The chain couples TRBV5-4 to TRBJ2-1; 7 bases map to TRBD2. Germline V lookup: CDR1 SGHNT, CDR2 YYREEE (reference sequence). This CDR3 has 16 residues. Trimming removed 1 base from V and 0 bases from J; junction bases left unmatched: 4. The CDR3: CASSLSAGASYNEQFF. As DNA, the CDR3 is TGTGCCAGCAGCTTGTCGGCGGGAGCCTCCTACAATGAGCAGTTCTTC.

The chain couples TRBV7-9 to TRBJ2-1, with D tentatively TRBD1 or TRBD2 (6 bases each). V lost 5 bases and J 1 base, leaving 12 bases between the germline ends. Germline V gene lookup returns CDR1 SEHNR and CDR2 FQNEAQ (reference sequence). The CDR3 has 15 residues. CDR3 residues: CASSGSGASYNEQFF. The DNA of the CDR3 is TGTGCCAGCAGCGGCTCGGGGGCATCCTACAATGAGCAGTTCTTC.

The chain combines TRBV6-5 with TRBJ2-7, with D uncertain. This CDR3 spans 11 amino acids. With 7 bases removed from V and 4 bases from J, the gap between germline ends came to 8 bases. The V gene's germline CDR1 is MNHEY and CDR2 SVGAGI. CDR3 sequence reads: CASKDGYEQYF. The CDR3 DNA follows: TGTGCCAGCAAGGACGGATACGAGCAGTACTTC.

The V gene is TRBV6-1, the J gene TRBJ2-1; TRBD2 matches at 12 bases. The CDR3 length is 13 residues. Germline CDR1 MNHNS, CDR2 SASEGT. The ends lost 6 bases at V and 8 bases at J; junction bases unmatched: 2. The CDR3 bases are TGTGCCAGCAGGACTAGCGGGGGCGATGAGCAGTTCTTC. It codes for CASRTSGGDEQFF.

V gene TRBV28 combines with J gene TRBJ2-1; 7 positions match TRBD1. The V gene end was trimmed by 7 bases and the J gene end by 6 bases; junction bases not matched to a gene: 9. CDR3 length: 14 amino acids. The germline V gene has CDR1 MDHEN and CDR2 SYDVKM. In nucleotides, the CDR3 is TGTGCCAGCACGTATCCGACAGGGCGCAATGAGCAGTTCTTC. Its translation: CASTYPTGRNEQFF.

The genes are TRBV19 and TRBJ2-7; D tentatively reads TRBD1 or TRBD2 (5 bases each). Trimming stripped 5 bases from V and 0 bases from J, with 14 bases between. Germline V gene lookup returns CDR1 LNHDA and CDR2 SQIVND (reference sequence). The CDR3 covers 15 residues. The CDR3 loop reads CASSYRDGLSYEQYF. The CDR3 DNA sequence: TGTGCCAGTAGTTATAGGGACGGACTCTCCTACGAGCAGTACTTC.

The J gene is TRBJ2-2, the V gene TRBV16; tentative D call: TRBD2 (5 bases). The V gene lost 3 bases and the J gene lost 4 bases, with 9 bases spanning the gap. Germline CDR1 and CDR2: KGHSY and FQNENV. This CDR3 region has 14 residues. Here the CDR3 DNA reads TGTGCCAGCAGCCACTCGGCGGGCACCGGGGAGCTGTTTTTT. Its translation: CASSHSAGTGELFF.

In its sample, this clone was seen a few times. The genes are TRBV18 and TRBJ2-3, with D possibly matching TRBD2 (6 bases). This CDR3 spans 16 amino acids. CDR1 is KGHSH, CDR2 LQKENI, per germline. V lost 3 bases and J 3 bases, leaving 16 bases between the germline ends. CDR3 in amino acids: CASSPGTGVVTDTQYF. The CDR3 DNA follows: TGTGCCAGCTCACCCGGGACTGGGGTCGTTACAGATACGCAGTATTTT.